A selection of T cell receptor beta chains follows, all from one sample in a study of blood T cell repertoires in COVID-19. Using immunoSEQ multiplex PCR, the repertoire was profiled, and TCRdb retains in-frame clones only, with some absent. The table shows about 120,000 clones, with roughly nine tenths occurring only once. Sample: peripheral blood. These receptors came from a man aged 65 to 85 who had recovered from COVID-19. Each CDR3 is given with its conserved first and last residue.

j_gene,v_gene,CDR3aa
TRBJ1-2,TRBV15,CATGENRNYGYTF
TRBJ2-7,TRBV5-1,CASSLGGGYEQYF
TRBJ2-3,TRBV27,CASSLSRDRGSDTQYF
TRBJ1-5,TRBV5-1,CASRESGGAHQPQHF
TRBJ2-7,TRBV21-1,CASSSKWSSVTSANEQYF
TRBJ2-3,TRBV11-2,CASSPAGWGTDTQYF
TRBJ1-2,TRBV7-9,CASSPFGILGYGYTF
TRBJ1-5,TRBV30,CAWSVDRGKYSNQPQHF
TRBJ1-2,TRBV10-1,CASTGVQGGYTF
TRBJ2-7,TRBV6-5,CASSYSRDFGEQYF
TRBJ1-2,TRBV11-2,CASSFVAGTGGRGGYTF
TRBJ1-1,TRBV6-1,CASSERVHYAEAFF
TRBJ2-7,TRBV6-1,CASSEPGGVYEQYF
TRBJ1-4,TRBV5-1,CASSPSAGTANEKLFF
TRBJ2-7,TRBV6-6,CASSYTDRGYEQYF
TRBJ1-3,TRBV3-1/TRBV3-2,CASSTDRGNTIYF
TRBJ1-5,TRBV27,CASKPRTGSSNQPQHF
TRBJ1-2,TRBV9,CASSARGGSYGYTF
TRBJ2-5,TRBV11-2,CASSRQGQYQETQYF
TRBJ2-1,TRBV3-1/TRBV3-2,CASSQPGTPGGDEQFF
TRBJ1-2,TRBV19,CASSMAAPYGYTF
TRBJ1-1,TRBV18,CASSTRGAEAFF
TRBJ2-1,TRBV6-1,CASSGLGRVGGGGRYNEQFF
TRBJ1-6,TRBV7-6,CASSLRSSYNSPLHF
TRBJ2-7,TRBV9,CASSVGPAYEQYF
TRBJ2-5,TRBV18,CASSLRAPQETQYF
TRBJ2-1,TRBV5-5,CASSPRLAGASPDEQFF
TRBJ2-7,TRBV2,CATLESPSYEQYF
TRBJ1-1,TRBV5-5,CASSLFQGTEAFF
TRBJ2-1,TRBV27,CASSFPPTGDTYNEQFF
TRBJ1-2,TRBV6-1,CASSEKGGAYGYTF
TRBJ2-2,TRBV28,CASSPRGAGGRGTGELFF
TRBJ2-5,TRBV4-2,CASSRSTSGGEETQYF
TRBJ2-3,TRBV5-6,CASSGRLAGVPDTQYF
TRBJ2-7,TRBV28,CASSPVPQGRTNSYEQYF
TRBJ2-7,TRBV18,CASSNGKEEQYF
TRBJ1-1,TRBV10-3,CAISESEGDKAFF
TRBJ2-4,TRBV28,CASSQPGTVAKNIQYF
TRBJ1-1,TRBV2,CASSLTRTEAFF
TRBJ1-5,TRBV6-6,CAISRLEDQPQHF
TRBJ2-7,TRBV10-3,CAISPGQNYEQYF
TRBJ1-1,TRBV30,CAWSGQRGTLTEAFF
TRBJ2-1,TRBV28,CASSLRDRTYNEQFF
TRBJ2-4,TRBV19,CASSPGTGLPGPDF
TRBJ2-5,TRBV11-2,CASSSRQYQETQYF
TRBJ2-1,TRBV2,CASSGLAYNEQFF
TRBJ1-2,TRBV19,CASSGTGRGGYTF
TRBJ1-1,TRBV6-1,CASSEDRVRTEAFF
TRBJ2-1,TRBV11-1,CASSAGTLYNEQFF
TRBJ2-7,TRBV27,CASSSTSGGAVTTYEQYF
TRBJ1-1,TRBV5-6,CASTRGLVGEAFF
TRBJ2-7,TRBV13,CASSKAQGSYEQYF
TRBJ2-3,TRBV7-9,CASSFPSGTTDTQYF
TRBJ2-4,TRBV4-3,CASSQELAGNIQYF
TRBJ2-5,TRBV6-5,CAAGQDRGLETQYF
TRBJ1-1,TRBV12-3/TRBV12-4,CASSPRESRTFF
TRBJ1-4,TRBV7-9,CASSTGEKLFF
TRBJ2-3,TRBV7-6,CASSLGQGISTDTQYF